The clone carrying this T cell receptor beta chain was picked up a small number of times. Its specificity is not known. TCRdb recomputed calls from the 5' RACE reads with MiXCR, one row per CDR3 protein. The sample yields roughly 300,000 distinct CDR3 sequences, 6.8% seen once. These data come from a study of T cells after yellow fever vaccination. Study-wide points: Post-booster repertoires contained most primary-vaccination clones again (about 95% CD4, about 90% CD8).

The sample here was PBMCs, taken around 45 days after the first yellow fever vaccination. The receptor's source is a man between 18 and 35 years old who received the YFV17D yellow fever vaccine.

CDR3 bases: TGTGCCAGCAGCTTAGTATGGGGATCTAACTATGGCTACACCTTC. Its translation: CASSLVWGSNYGYTF. The V and J genes are TRBV7-2 and TRBJ1-2, with D unresolved. The CDR3 loop spans 15 amino acids. Germline CDR1 SGHTA, CDR2 FQGNSA. V lost 1 base and J 0 bases, leaving 9 bases between the germline ends. Together with reference TRBV7-2 and TRBJ1-2, the CDR3 gives the full variable domain: GAGVSQSPSNKVTEKGKDVELRCDPISGHTALYWYRQSLGQGLEFLIYFQGNSAPDKSGLPSDRFSAERTGGSVSTLTIQRTQQEDSAVYLCASSLVWGSNYGYTFGSGTRLTVV.